This T cell receptor beta chain was observed in a study of T cells in Graves' hyperthyroidism and ophthalmopathy. The TCR beta CDR3 regions underwent amplification using RNA transcripts as the source. Primed by the HTBI set, a first-round RT-PCR was run on the TCR CDR3. One entry per CDR3 protein results from TCRdb running MiXCR on the multiplex PCR reads. The sample has almost 500,000 distinct CDR3 sequences, 20% to 25% seen once. Findings and limits, study-wide: Most clonotypes expanded in thyroid above 0.001 were likewise present in blood.

The V segment lost 8 bases and the J segment 4 bases; nucleotides outside the gene matches: 8. The length of the CDR3 is 15 residues. CDR1 and CDR2 (germline): WSHSY, SAAADI. As to this clonotype: The antigen remains undetermined.

J is TRBJ2-1 and V is TRBV10-2; 10 bases are shared with TRBD2. The specimen was blood. The sequence was collected from a woman in her sixties or seventies with Graves' ophthalmopathy. The CDR3: CASGPGTSAYNEQFF. The DNA for the CDR3 is TGCGCCAGCGGGCCCGGGACTAGCGCTTACAATGAGCAGTTCTTC.